One sample yielded the 24 T cell receptor beta chains listed below, sequenced in a study of T cell repertoires in cytomegalovirus infection. Via MiXCR, TCRdb re-called the reads, giving one row per CDR3 protein. Among 140,000 to 150,000 distinct CDR3 sequences listed, 25% to 35% were seen once. Their antigens are not known. The specimen comprised CD8+ T cells from cultured PBMCs, sampled from culture after CMV antigen stimulation. The receptors come from a human donor in good health (CMV status not recorded). Some clones in this sample may be carry-over from other donors' samples.

This clonotype was picked up many times. The V call is TRBV12-3 or TRBV12-4, the J call TRBJ2-5; TRBD2 agrees at 11 bases. The CDR3 runs 15 residues. V shed 6 bases and J 7 bases; nucleotides not matched to a gene: 10. DNA of the CDR3: TGTGCCAGCAGCCCTTTGACTAGCGGGGTCGGGACCCAGTACTTC. Protein: CASSPLTSGVGTQYF.

The chain links TRBV19 to TRBJ2-7; the match to TRBD1 covers 9 bases. The J segment lost 3 bases and the V segment lost 3 bases, leaving 3 bases of the junction unmatched. CDR1 and CDR2 from the germline V gene are LNHDA and SQIVND (reference sequence). The CDR3 length is 14 residues. The CDR3 sequence: CASSIGDRDYEQYF. The DNA for the CDR3 is TGTGCCAGTAGTATTGGGGACAGGGACTACGAGCAGTACTTC.

This clonotype was counted ten times or more. The chain uses TRBV12-3 or TRBV12-4 and TRBJ1-3; D uncertain. The CDR3 covers 11 residues. The germline V and J ends were trimmed by 5 bases and 3 bases, with 2 bases remaining between them. The CDR3 loop reads CASSLGNTIYF. As DNA, the CDR3 is TGTGCCAGCAGTCTTGGAAACACCATATATTTT.

The chain uses TRBV11-2 and TRBJ2-2; D remains unclear. The CDR3 covers 15 residues. V was clipped by 0 bases and J by 5 bases, with 10 bases between them. The germline CDR1 and CDR2 sequences are SGHAT and FQNNGV. CDR3 sequence: CASSLDPLGTGELFF. The DNA of the CDR3 is TGTGCCAGCAGCTTAGATCCATTGGGTACCGGGGAGCTGTTTTTT.

This clonotype was counted many times. This rearrangement joins TRBV4-1 to TRBJ2-7; possible D gene TRBD2, 6 bases. CDR3 length: 15 residues. Germline CDR1 reads MGHRA; CDR2 reads YSYEKL. V lost 1 base to trimming and J lost 2 bases, with 12 bases between them. The CDR3 sequence: CASSQVASAPYEQYF. In nucleotides, the CDR3 is TGCGCCAGCAGCCAAGTGGCTAGCGCTCCCTACGAGCAGTACTTC.

This sequence joins TRBV27 and TRBJ2-5; D uncertain. Trimming removed 0 bases at V and 9 bases at J, with 14 bases between. This CDR3 comprises 14 residues. Germline V gene lookup returns CDR1 MNHEY and CDR2 SMNVEV (reference sequence). The CDR3 region has the DNA TGTGCCAGCAGTTTATCGGCAGCCTACGCAGCCCAGTACTTC. This sequence encodes CASSLSAAYAAQYF.

This clonotype was picked up a small number of times. The genes are TRBV6-2 or TRBV6-3 and TRBJ1-1; 7 bases are shared with TRBD1. This CDR3 region has 16 residues. Germline V gene data show CDR1 as MNHEY and CDR2 as SVGEGT. V shed 2 bases and J 4 bases; nucleotides not matched to a gene: 10. The CDR3 nucleotides are TGTGCCAGCAGTTACGAGAGGTCAGGGGGAATCACTGAAGCTTTCTTT. It specifies CASSYERSGGITEAFF.

This clonotype was observed a few times. One end of the junction fails to match germline, which may point to a read error. The chain recombines TRBV10-3 with TRBJ1-6, with D possibly being TRBD1 (6 bases). The CDR3 has 14 amino acids. Germline V gene data show CDR1 as ENHRY and CDR2 as SYGVKD. The DNA of the CDR3 is TGTGCCGTCAGGGGTTTAGAACTAAATTCACCCCTCCACTTT. It specifies CAVRGLELNSPLHF.

The rearrangement uses TRBV7-9 and TRBJ1-1; D unresolved. The CDR3 length is 15 residues. CDR1 SEHNR and CDR2 FQNEAQ come from the germline V gene (reference sequence). The germline V and J ends were trimmed by 4 bases and 2 bases, with 14 bases remaining between them. CDR3 sequence reads: CASSSPGVPNTEAFF. The CDR3 bases are TGTGCCAGCAGCTCACCCGGAGTTCCAAACACTGAAGCTTTCTTT.

This clonotype was seen repeatedly, ten times or more. The rearrangement joins TRBV6-5 to TRBJ2-5; D unclear. V lost 2 bases and J 5 bases, leaving 18 bases between the germline ends. The CDR3 extends over 16 amino acids. The germline gives CDR1 MNHEY, CDR2 SVGAGI. DNA of the CDR3: TGTGCCAGCAGTTACGGGCGGCCTAGGGTTGACGAGACCCAGTACTTC. It specifies CASSYGRPRVDETQYF.

V usage is TRBV29-1 and J usage is TRBJ2-7; a weak D match, TRBD2 (6 bases). Between the trimmed V and J ends, which lost 4 bases and 4 bases, there was a span of 11 bases. The CDR3 contains 12 residues. CDR1 and CDR2 (germline): SQVTM, ANQGSEA. The CDR3 loop reads CSVVAGSYEQYF. CDR3 bases: TGCAGCGTTGTGGCGGGGAGTTACGAGCAGTACTTC.

This clonotype turned up a few times. The rearrangement links TRBV11-2 to TRBJ2-3; D is unclear. Deletions cut 1 base from V and 3 bases from J, with 5 bases between. The CDR3 runs to 13 residues. Per germline, CDR1 SGHAT and CDR2 FQNNGV. CDR3 protein: CASSLVMTDTQYF. CDR3 sequence (DNA): TGTGCCAGCAGCTTAGTGATGACAGATACGCAGTATTTT.

This clonotype was recorded a few times. The rearrangement uses TRBV27 and TRBJ2-4; possible D gene TRBD2, 5 bases. CDR1 is MNHEY, CDR2 SMNVEV, per germline (reference sequence). The CDR3 covers 13 residues. The V end lost 1 base, the J end lost 7 bases, and 8 bases lay between the germline ends. This CDR3 is CASSLYGENIQYF. The CDR3 region has the DNA TGTGCCAGCAGTTTATACGGGGAGAACATTCAGTACTTC.

The chain carries TRBV6-5 and TRBJ2-1; maybe TRBD1 (6 bases). The germline CDR1 and CDR2 sequences are MNHEY and SVGAGI. The CDR3 covers 15 residues. Trimming shortened V by 6 bases and J by 1 base, and 13 bases separated the two germline ends. The CDR3 is CASSLEGQSYNEQFF. CDR3 in DNA: TGTGCCAGCAGCCTCGAAGGACAGTCCTACAATGAGCAGTTCTTC.

This clonotype was recorded many times. This sequence joins TRBV4-1 and TRBJ2-7; D ambiguous. Looked up from germline, CDR1 is MGHRA and CDR2 is YSYEKL. Deletions cut 0 bases from V and 3 bases from J, with 12 bases between. This CDR3 is 15 amino acids long. CDR3 coding DNA: TGCGCCAGCAGCCAAGAGATAATCGCCTTCTACGAGCAGTACTTC. Amino acids: CASSQEIIAFYEQYF.

This clonotype was picked up a small number of times. The chain joins TRBV2 to TRBJ1-5, with D possibly matching TRBD1 (5 bases). The CDR3 loop spans 16 amino acids. CDR1 and CDR2 (germline): SNHLY, FYNNEI. Trimming removed 1 base from V and 2 bases from J, with 12 bases in between. CDR3 region: CASSEVRGWGNQPQHF. In nucleotides, the CDR3 is TGTGCCAGCAGTGAAGTTAGGGGTTGGGGCAATCAGCCCCAGCATTTT.

This clonotype was detected a few times. The chain links TRBV19 to TRBJ2-1; 7 bases match TRBD2. Germline CDR1 is LNHDA and CDR2 is SQIVND (reference sequence). The CDR3 extends over 16 amino acids. Unmatched junction bases numbered 6, after V lost 4 bases and J lost 0 bases. CDR3 in amino acids: CASSTLADYSYNEQFF. The DNA for the CDR3 is TGTGCCAGTAGTACCCTAGCGGACTACTCCTACAATGAGCAGTTCTTC.

The chain combines TRBV7-9 with TRBJ1-3; 10 nucleotides line up with TRBD1. V gave up 4 bases and J gave up 2 bases; unmatched junction bases: 5. CDR1 is SEHNR, CDR2 FQNEAQ, per germline (reference sequence). This CDR3 region has 16 residues. The CDR3 nucleotides are TGTGCCAGCAGCTCAGGACAGGGGGAGACTGGAAACACCATATATTTT. Its protein product is CASSSGQGETGNTIYF.

This clonotype was observed at least ten times. The V and J genes are TRBV2 and TRBJ2-5, with TRBD2 identical over 11 bases. The CDR3 spans 13 residues. Germline V gene sequence: CDR1 SNHLY, CDR2 FYNNEI. V shed 7 bases, J shed 3 bases, and the junction held 1 base outside the gene matches. The CDR3 nucleotides read TGTGCCAGCAAACTAGCGGGGGAAGAGACCCAGTACTTC. Its translation is CASKLAGEETQYF.

This clonotype was found many times. The chain combines TRBV7-8 with TRBJ2-1, with D unclear. The CDR3 runs 16 residues. V lost 1 base, J lost 2 bases, and 12 bases lay in between. The V gene's germline CDR1 is SGHVS and CDR2 FQNEAQ. The CDR3 here is CASSLDGAGTYNEQFF. Here the CDR3 DNA reads TGTGCCAGCAGCTTAGATGGTGCAGGAACCTACAATGAGCAGTTCTTC.

The chain carries TRBV7-8 and TRBJ1-4; D remains unclear. The CDR3 is 13 residues long. Germline values: CDR1 SGHVS, CDR2 FQNEAQ. The V and J ends lost 0 bases and 2 bases respectively, with 1 base between them. This CDR3 is CASSLATNEKLFF. DNA of the CDR3: TGTGCCAGCAGCTTAGCTACTAATGAAAAACTGTTTTTT.

The chain joins TRBV7-6 to TRBJ1-4; 8 bases fit TRBD1. The CDR3 length is 14 residues. Germline values: CDR1 SGHVS, CDR2 FNYEAQ. V shed 5 bases, J shed 7 bases, and the junction held 6 bases outside the gene matches. The CDR3 region is CASSPGGMGEKLFF. CDR3 nucleotides: TGTGCCAGCAGCCCAGGGGGCATGGGTGAAAAACTGTTTTTT.

The table lists this clonotype with many counts. The rearrangement links TRBV11-2 to TRBJ1-2; possibly TRBD1 for D (6 bases). The CDR3 length is 16 residues. The germline gives CDR1 SGHAT, CDR2 FQNNGV. V was trimmed by 4 bases and J by 4 bases, leaving 19 bases between them. The chain's CDR3 is CASSSYTQGAGYGYTF. The CDR3 nucleotides read TGTGCCAGCAGCTCATACACACAGGGTGCGGGCTATGGCTACACCTTC.

The V and J genes are TRBV24-1 and TRBJ1-6; possibly TRBD1 for D (5 bases). The ends were cut back, 0 bases at V and 0 bases at J, with 11 bases in the middle. This CDR3 has 18 amino acids. CDR1 and CDR2 (germline): KGHDR, SFDVKD. The CDR3 nucleotides read TGTGCCACCAGTGATTTGGACAGTCTGAGCTCCTATAATTCACCCCTCCACTTT. Translating gives CATSDLDSLSSYNSPLHF.